This entry is about one TCR beta chain. Its antigen is unknown. The record originates from a study of cytomegalovirus exposure and HLA in healthy donors. General study points: The authors excluded some V segments, including TRBV6-2 and TRBV6-3, as indistinguishable.

CDR1 and CDR2 from the germline V gene are SEHNR and FQNEAQ (reference sequence). V shed 7 bases and J 6 bases; nucleotides not matched to a gene: 18. The CDR3 has 17 amino acids. Both 60 Vbeta primers and 13 Jbeta primers went into the PCR. Produced via immunoSEQ multiplex PCR; TCRdb's table is partial and in-frame only. The data contain 150,000 to 200,000 clones, 70% to 90% of them singletons. The receptor was derived from a woman between 50 and 59 years old in good health and CMV-seronegative. The V call is TRBV7-9, the J call TRBJ1-2; TRBD1 matches 9 bases. The sample taken for sequencing was PBMCs. The CDR3 DNA reads TGTGCCAGCATCCCTCCCGGGACAGGGTATATGCAAGATGGCTACACCTTC. Encoded protein: CASIPPGTGYMQDGYTF.